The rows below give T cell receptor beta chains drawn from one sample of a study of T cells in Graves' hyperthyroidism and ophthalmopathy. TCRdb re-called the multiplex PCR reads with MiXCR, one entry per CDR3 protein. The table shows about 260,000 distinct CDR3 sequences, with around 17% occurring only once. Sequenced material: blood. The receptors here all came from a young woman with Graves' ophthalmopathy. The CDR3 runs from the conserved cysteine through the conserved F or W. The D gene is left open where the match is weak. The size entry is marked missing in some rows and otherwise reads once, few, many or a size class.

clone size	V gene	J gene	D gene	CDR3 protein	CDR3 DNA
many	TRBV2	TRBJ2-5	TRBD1	CASPPGGGIGETQYF	TGTGCCAGCCCTCCAGGGGGCGGTATAGGAGAGACCCAGTACTTC
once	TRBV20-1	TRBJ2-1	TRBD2	CSATSGRYEQFF	TGCAGTGCTACTAGCGGGAGGTATGAGCAGTTCTTC
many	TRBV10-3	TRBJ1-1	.	CATRLRLNTEAFF	TGTGCCACGAGACTCCGATTGAACACTGAAGCTTTCTTT
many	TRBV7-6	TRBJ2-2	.	CASSLKQGSTGELFF	TGTGCCAGCAGCTTAAAACAGGGTAGCACCGGGGAGCTGTTTTTT
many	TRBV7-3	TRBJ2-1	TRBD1	CASSLTRTGGNEQFF	TGTGCCAGCAGCTTAACTCGGACAGGGGGCAATGAGCAGTTCTTC
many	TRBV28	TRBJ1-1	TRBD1	CASSLPRTGGNTEAFF	TGTGCCAGCAGTTTACCGAGGACAGGGGGGAACACTGAAGCTTTCTTT
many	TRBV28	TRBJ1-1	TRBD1	CASSQGGQGSTEAFF	TGTGCCAGCAGTCAAGGGGGACAGGGGTCGACTGAAGCTTTCTTT
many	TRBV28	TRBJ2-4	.	CASIRGGGPPNIQYF	TGTGCCAGCATCCGAGGGGGGGGACCACCAAACATTCAGTACTTC
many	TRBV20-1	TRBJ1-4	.	CSAREAQGRTNEKLFF	TGCAGTGCTAGAGAGGCCCAGGGGAGAACTAATGAAAAACTGTTTTTT
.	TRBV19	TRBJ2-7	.	CASSMVSGKIYEQYF	TGTGCCAGTAGTATGGTGTCAGGGAAAATCTACGAGCAGTACTTC
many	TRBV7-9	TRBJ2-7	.	CASSPTGLPYEQYF	TGTGCCAGCAGCCCCACAGGGCTCCCTTACGAGCAGTACTTC
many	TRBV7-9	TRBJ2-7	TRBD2	CASSLDLGTSLGEQYF	TGTGCCAGCAGCTTAGACCTAGGGACTAGTCTTGGCGAGCAGTACTTC
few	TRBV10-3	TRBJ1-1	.	CAISESEIMNTEAFF	TGTGCCATCAGTGAGTCAGAGATCATGAACACTGAAGCTTTCTTT
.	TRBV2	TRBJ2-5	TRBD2	CASSLEWRGALETQYF	TGTGCCAGCAGCTTAGAGTGGCGGGGGGCTTTGGAGACCCAGTACTTC
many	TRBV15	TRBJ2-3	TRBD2	CATSPSRAGGSNTQYF	TGTGCCACCAGCCCCTCTCGGGCGGGAGGTTCAAATACGCAGTATTTT
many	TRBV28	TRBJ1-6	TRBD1	CASSSGQGFSPLHF	TGTGCCAGCAGTTCCGGACAGGGGTTCTCACCCCTCCACTTT
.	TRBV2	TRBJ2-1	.	CASTLSYHNEQFF	TGTGCCAGCACCCTTTCGTACCACAATGAGCAGTTCTTC
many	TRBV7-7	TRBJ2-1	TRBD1	CASSGQGHNEQFF	TGTGCTAGCAGTGGACAGGGGCACAATGAGCAGTTCTTC
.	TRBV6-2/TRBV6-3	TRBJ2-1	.	CASRGAGGTRHNEQFF	TGTGCCAGCAGGGGGGCTGGGGGGACACGGCACAATGAGCAGTTCTTC
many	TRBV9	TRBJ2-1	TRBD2	CASSVGGRAGNEQFF	TGTGCCAGCAGCGTAGGAGGGAGGGCCGGGAATGAGCAGTTCTTC
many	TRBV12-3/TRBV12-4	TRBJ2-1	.	CASSLNRAYNEQFF	TGTGCCAGCAGTTTAAACAGGGCCTACAATGAGCAGTTCTTC
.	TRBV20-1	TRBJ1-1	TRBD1	CSASGTGGEGFLGTEAFF	TGCAGTGCCTCCGGGACAGGGGGCGAAGGGTTCTTAGGCACTGAAGCTTTCTTT